The next 11 T cell receptor beta chains were all read from a single sample in a study of OX40 agonist ivuxolimab in advanced cancers. Repertoires were generated with immunoSEQ multiplex PCR, while TCRdb's copy carries only in-frame clones and drops some. The sample yields tens of thousands of clones, around four fifths seen once. Sequenced here: CD4+ or CD8+ T cells sorted from blood, sampled in a trial of the OX40 agonist ivuxolimab. These receptors were obtained from an adult with an advanced solid tumor such as melanoma, head and neck, liver or kidney cancer.

This chain joins TRBV11-3 and TRBJ2-2; a possible D gene is TRBD1 (5 bases). The CDR3 contains 14 residues. V lost 0 bases and J lost 3, with 5 bases in between. Germline assignment: CDR1 SGHNT and CDR2 YENEEA. The CDR3 nucleotides read TGTGCCAGCAGCTTAGAACAGGACACCGGGGAGCTGTTTTTT. Its translation: CASSLEQDTGELFF. Supplemented by reference TRBV11-3 and TRBJ2-2, the full variable domain reads EAGVVQSPRYKIIEKKQPVAFWCNPISGHNTLYWYLQNLGQGPELLIRYENEEAVDDSQLPKDRFSAERLKGVDSTLKIQPAELGDSAVYLCASSLEQDTGELFFGEGSRLTVL.

V is TRBV27 and J is TRBJ1-2, with D unresolved. From germline, CDR1 is MNHEY and CDR2 SMNVEV (reference sequence). The length of the CDR3 is 14 residues. V was shortened by 2 bases and J by 0 bases, with 7 bases between the two germline ends. In DNA form, the CDR3 reads TGTGCCAGCAGTTTAAAGGGAGCTAACTATGGCTACACCTTC. Protein: CASSLKGANYGYTF.

The gene calls are TRBV29-1 and TRBJ1-5; tentatively, D is TRBD1 (5 bases). The CDR3 spans 12 residues. Germline CDR1 and CDR2: SQVTM and ANQGSEA. Trimming cost V 7 bases and J 4 bases, with 11 bases left between them. CDR3 nucleotides: TGCAGCGCTGGTTACAGGAATCAGCCCCAGCATTTT. It encodes CSAGYRNQPQHF.

The chain combines TRBV7-2 with TRBJ2-7, with D possibly TRBD2 on 6 matching bases. Germline V gene data show CDR1 as SGHTA and CDR2 as FQGNSA. Deletions cut 1 base from V and 1 base from J, with 11 bases between. This CDR3 region has 15 residues. CDR3 sequence reads: CASSLGASESYEQYF. CDR3 DNA: TGTGCCAGCAGCTTAGGGGCTAGCGAGTCCTACGAGCAGTACTTC.

The CDR3 DNA follows: TGTGCCAGGGCCACGAGGAATAATTCACCCCTCCACTTT. It yields the protein CARATRNNSPLHF. The rearrangement joins TRBV19 to TRBJ1-6; D remains ambiguous. Germline-derived CDR1 and CDR2 are LNHDA and SQIVND (reference sequence). This CDR3 contains 13 residues. The V end was cut by 9 bases, the J end by 5 bases, with 11 bases between.

The chain recombines TRBV28 with TRBJ1-2; 9 positions agree with TRBD1. Per germline, CDR1 MDHEN and CDR2 SYDVKM. This CDR3 comprises 14 residues. V shed 5 bases, J shed 7 bases, and the junction held 8 bases outside the gene matches. The CDR3 DNA reads TGTGCCAGCAGTCCCCGGACAGGGGCTAGTGGCTACACCTTC. This encodes CASSPRTGASGYTF.

The rearrangement joins TRBV5-1 to TRBJ2-7, with TRBD2 matching over 12 bases. Per the germline V gene, CDR1 is SGHRS and CDR2 is YFSETQ. J was trimmed by 1 base and V by 5 bases; bases with no gene match: 4. The CDR3 contains 15 residues. CDR3 region: CASRVGLAGSYEQYF. CDR3 sequence (DNA): TGCGCCAGCAGGGTCGGACTAGCGGGGTCCTACGAGCAGTACTTC.

The J gene is TRBJ2-5, the V gene TRBV28, with D possibly called TRBD1 or TRBD2 (7 bases each). The CDR3 totals 15 residues. Trimming took off 5 bases at V and 7 bases at J, with 20 bases between the two ends. CDR1 and CDR2 from the germline V gene are MDHEN and SYDVKM. The CDR3 DNA reads TGTGCCAGCAGTCCCTCGGGGAGGGGGCCTGGGACCCAGTACTTC. Its translation: CASSPSGRGPGTQYF.

The chain combines TRBV15 with TRBJ1-4; the D gene is possibly TRBD1 (5 bases). CDR1 LNHNV and CDR2 YYDKDF come from the germline V gene (reference sequence). V gave up 3 bases and J gave up 4 bases, with 15 bases separating them. The CDR3 is 16 residues long. CDR3 DNA sequence: TGTGCCACCAGCAGTAACCCGGGACGGCTTAATGAAAAACTGTTTTTT. Amino acids: CATSSNPGRLNEKLFF. The full variable domain, with the rest looked up from reference TRBV15 and TRBJ1-4, is DAMVIQNPRYQVTQFGKPVTLSCSQTLNHNVMYWYQQKSSQAPKLLFHYYDKDFNNEADTPDNFQSRRPNTSFCFLDIRSPGLGDTAMYLCATSSNPGRLNEKLFFGSGTQLSVL.

The V and J genes are TRBV7-9 and TRBJ1-5; D is unclear. The CDR3 covers 13 residues. V lost 2 bases and J lost 4, with 6 bases in between. Germline-derived CDR1 and CDR2 are SEHNR and FQNEAQ (reference sequence). The CDR3 sequence is CASSLSANQPQHF. CDR3 nucleotide sequence: TGTGCCAGCAGCTTATCGGCGAATCAGCCCCAGCATTTT.

The rearrangement uses TRBV4-2 and TRBJ2-7; TRBD2 aligns across 10 bases. The CDR3 sequence is 17 residues long. Per the germline V gene, CDR1 is LGHNA and CDR2 is YNFKEQ. Trimming at V came to 1 base and at J to 7 bases, leaving 13 bases not matched to a gene. The CDR3 DNA sequence: TGTGCCAGCAGCCAAGCCGTAGCTAGCGGGAGCTCTTGGGAGCAGTACTTC. Its protein product is CASSQAVASGSSWEQYF.